The 32 T cell receptor beta chains given below trace back to one sample, sequenced in a study of breast tumors, draining lymph nodes, adjacent tissues. TCRdb re-called the multiplex PCR reads with MiXCR, one entry per CDR3 protein. Of around 110,000 distinct CDR3 sequences in the sample, more than 30% are singletons; the top ten hold approximately 5.4%. Breast cancer patients provided tissue from their axillary draining lymph nodes. Sequenced: axillary lymph node tissue. These receptors were collected from a female donor with breast cancer. Some clones in this sample may be carry-over from other donors' samples.

The genes are TRBV7-2 and TRBJ1-6, with D possibly being TRBD1 (5 bases). This CDR3 has 17 amino acids. Trimming shortened V by 6 bases and J by 4 bases, and 19 bases separated the two germline ends. Germline CDR1 is SGHTA and CDR2 is FQGNSA. The CDR3 sequence: CASRKTGTADYNSPLHF. CDR3 coding DNA: TGTGCCAGCAGGAAGACCGGGACGGCAGATTATAATTCACCCCTCCACTTT.

This rearrangement joins TRBV5-4 to TRBJ1-1; D may be TRBD1 (6 bases). The CDR3 runs 15 residues. CDR1 and CDR2 (germline): SGHNT, YYREEE (reference sequence). V lost 3 bases and J 1 base, leaving 13 bases between the germline ends. The CDR3, as DNA: TGTGCCAGCAGCTCGCAAACAGGGACGAACACTGAAGCTTTCTTT. Translating gives CASSSQTGTNTEAFF. Filled out from reference TRBV5-4 and TRBJ1-1, the complete variable domain reads ETGVTQSPTHLIKTRGQQVTLRCSSQSGHNTVSWYQQALGQGPQFIFQYYREEENGRGNFPPRFSGLQFPNYSSELNVNALELDDSALYLCASSSQTGTNTEAFFGQGTRLTVV.

Of note for this clonotype: The germline gene is not matched at one end of the junction; a read error may be the cause. The chain links TRBV20-1 to TRBJ2-1, with D unclear. The V gene's germline CDR1 is DFQATT and CDR2 SNEGSKA (reference sequence). This CDR3 region has 14 residues. CDR3 sequence: CSPGYPARYSEQFF. CDR3 DNA: TGCAGCCCCGGTTACCCTGCTAGATACAGTGAGCAGTTCTTC.

Only one count was recorded for this clonotype. This chain uses TRBV20-1 with TRBJ2-5; D tentatively fits TRBD1 or TRBD2 (6 bases each). CDR1 is DFQATT, CDR2 SNEGSKA, per germline (reference sequence). CDR3 length: 11 residues. The DNA of the CDR3 is TGCACCTACCTGATACGGGGGACACAGTACTTC. Translated: CTYLIRGTQYF.

This clonotype was seen at least ten times. This rearrangement joins TRBV7-2 to TRBJ1-2, with 8 nucleotides matching TRBD1. CDR3 length: 16 amino acids. Trimming cost V 5 bases and J 0 bases; bases outside gene matches: 8. CDR1 and CDR2 (germline): SGHTA, FQGNSA. For the CDR3, the DNA is TGTGCCAGCAGCCTCCAGGGGGCTCTAGCTAACTATGGCTACACCTTC. Its translation: CASSLQGALANYGYTF.

This clonotype was seen only once. The CDR3 DNA reads TGTGCCACCAGTGATTTAGAAAGCATTACCGGGGAGCTGTTTTTT. The encoded protein is CATSDLESITGELFF. The chain is built from TRBV24-1 and TRBJ2-2; D is unclear. Trimming shortened V by 1 base and J by 5 bases, and 10 bases separated the two germline ends. Germline-derived CDR1 and CDR2 are KGHDR and SFDVKD. This CDR3 contains 15 residues.

Ten or more counts support this clonotype. The chain carries TRBV12-3 or TRBV12-4 and TRBJ2-2, with D hard to call. The CDR3 length is 15 residues. Trimming removed 1 base at V and 7 bases at J, with 13 bases between. The CDR3 DNA reads TGTGCCAGCAGTTTAGGGACGGCTGGCGGCGGGGAGCTGTTTTTT. Its protein product is CASSLGTAGGGELFF.

In this sample, this clonotype turned up many times. The chain is built from TRBV9 and TRBJ2-5; 10 nucleotides match TRBD1. There are 14 residues in the CDR3. Losses at the gene ends were 4 bases for V and 3 bases for J; bases not matched to a gene: 3. The germline V gene has CDR1 SGDLS and CDR2 YYNGEE. The CDR3 spells CASSPGTGEETQYF. The CDR3 bases are TGTGCCAGCAGCCCAGGGACAGGGGAAGAGACCCAGTACTTC.

A remark on this clonotype: The germline gene is not matched at one end of the junction; a read error may be the cause. The chain joins TRBV7-3 to TRBJ1-3; D ambiguous. The V gene's germline CDR1 is SGHTA and CDR2 FQGTGA. This CDR3 is 16 amino acids long. Here the CDR3 reads CTSSSRTADSGNTIYF. The CDR3 nucleotides read TGTACCAGCAGCTCCAGGACCGCCGACTCTGGAAACACCATATATTTT. Supplemented by reference TRBV7-3 and TRBJ1-3, the full variable domain reads GAGVSQTPSNKVTEKGKYVELRCDPISGHTALYWYRQSLGQGPEFLIYFQGTGAADDSGLPNDRFFAVRPEGSVSTLKIQRTERGDSAVYLCTSSSRTADSGNTIYFGEGSWLTVV.

This clonotype was detected ten times or more. V gene TRBV30 combines with J gene TRBJ1-5, with D unclear. Germline CDR1 reads GTSNPN; CDR2 reads SVGIG (reference sequence). The CDR3 sequence is 14 residues long. Trimming removed 7 bases at V and 6 bases at J, with 19 bases between. The DNA of the CDR3 is TGTGCCTACCAGGAGGGTCTCTCGGTTCAGCCCCAGCATTTT. Its protein product is CAYQEGLSVQPQHF.

This clonotype was seen at least ten times. The rearrangement joins TRBV20-1 to TRBJ2-3; 10 nucleotides match TRBD2. The J segment lost 4 bases and the V segment lost 3 bases, leaving 10 bases of the junction unmatched. The germline CDR1 and CDR2 sequences are DFQATT and SNEGSKA (reference sequence). CDR3 length: 16 residues. The CDR3 sequence: CSARAPRLAGADTQYF. DNA for the CDR3: TGCAGTGCTAGGGCTCCGAGGCTAGCGGGAGCAGATACGCAGTATTTT.

On this clonotype: This may be a read error: a much more frequent sequence differs by one nucleotide. V is TRBV6-6 and J is TRBJ1-2; D remains unclear. CDR1 and CDR2 from the germline V gene are MNHNY and SVGAGI (reference sequence). The V end lost 7 bases, the J end lost 4 bases, and 13 bases lay between the germline ends. The CDR3 contains 13 residues. The CDR3 sequence is CASNRVSGYGYTF. The DNA for the CDR3 is TGTGCCAGCAATCGGGTCAGCGGCTATGGCTACACCTTC.

V and J are TRBV10-3 and TRBJ1-5; possibly TRBD1 for D (6 bases). With 3 bases removed from V and 3 bases from J, the gap between germline ends came to 12 bases. Germline V gene data show CDR1 as ENHRY and CDR2 as SYGVKD. This CDR3 has 15 amino acids. This CDR3 reads CAISDRGTFNQPQHF. The CDR3 DNA follows: TGTGCCATCAGTGACAGGGGCACCTTCAATCAGCCCCAGCATTTT.

The gene calls are TRBV7-3 and TRBJ2-3; no clear D gene. The CDR3 is 15 amino acids. Looked up from germline, CDR1 is SGHTA and CDR2 is FQGTGA. V lost 1 base and J 0 bases, leaving 8 bases between the germline ends. The DNA of the CDR3 is TGTGCCAGCAGCTTAAATAGTGCTAGCACAGATACGCAGTATTTT. This gives the protein CASSLNSASTDTQYF.

This clonotype was seen ten or more times. The chain combines TRBV5-6 with TRBJ2-2; 7 bases align to TRBD2. Trimming took 3 bases from V and 7 from J; bases not matched to a gene: 6. The CDR3 is 14 amino acids. Germline V gives CDR1 SGHDT, CDR2 YYEEEE. The CDR3 DNA is TGTGCCAGCAGCTCCGGGAGGCTCGGCGGGGAGCTGTTTTTT. It yields the protein CASSSGRLGGELFF.

Many counts were recorded for this clonotype. V is TRBV5-6 and J is TRBJ1-6; tentative D call: TRBD1 (5 bases). This CDR3 is 14 amino acids long. Germline-derived CDR1 and CDR2 are SGHDT and YYEEEE. Trimming took 4 bases from V and 1 from J, leaving 6 bases between them. This chain's CDR3 is CASSRGSYNSPLHF. The CDR3 DNA sequence: TGTGCCAGCAGCAGGGGTTCCTATAATTCACCCCTCCACTTT.

This clonotype occurred many times. The chain recombines TRBV2 with TRBJ1-4; a weak D match, TRBD1 (6 bases). The V gene's germline CDR1 is SNHLY and CDR2 FYNNEI. CDR3 size: 14 residues. V was clipped by 7 bases and J by 3 bases, with 12 bases between them. CDR3 sequence reads: CASIRGISNEKLFF. The CDR3 region has the DNA TGTGCCAGCATTAGGGGGATATCTAATGAAAAACTGTTTTTT.

This clonotype has a count of ten or more. The chain employs TRBV10-3 and TRBJ2-3; perhaps TRBD2 as D (5 bases). Trimming stripped 8 bases from V and 0 bases from J, with 9 bases between. The germline gives CDR1 ENHRY, CDR2 SYGVKD. The CDR3 covers 13 residues. The CDR3 bases are TGTGCCATCCAAGCGGTTAGCACAGATACGCAGTATTTT. Translation gives CAIQAVSTDTQYF.

This clonotype has a count of ten or more. The gene calls are TRBV20-1 and TRBJ1-2; TRBD1 aligns across 8 bases. CDR3 length: 13 amino acids. Trimming at V came to 6 bases and at J to 6 bases, leaving 9 bases not matched to a gene. Germline V gene sequence: CDR1 DFQATT, CDR2 SNEGSKA (reference sequence). The CDR3, as DNA: TGCAGTGCGTCCGGACAGGGTGTAGATGGCTACACCTTC. It yields the protein CSASGQGVDGYTF.

Ten or more counts support this clonotype. This rearrangement joins TRBV20-1 to TRBJ2-2; 12 nucleotides agree with TRBD2. V lost 0 bases to trimming and J lost 0 bases; unmatched junction nucleotides: 5. The V gene's germline CDR1 is DFQATT and CDR2 SNEGSKA (reference sequence). This CDR3 has 18 residues. The CDR3 here is CSARDGSSGGANTGELFF. The DNA of the CDR3 is TGCAGTGCTAGAGATGGGTCTAGCGGGGGGGCGAACACCGGGGAGCTGTTTTTT.

The sample holds many counts of this clonotype. V usage is TRBV11-2 and J usage is TRBJ2-7; 9 bases map to TRBD1. Losses at the gene ends were 1 base for V and 6 bases for J; bases not matched to a gene: 10. The CDR3 extends over 16 amino acids. Germline V CDR1 and CDR2: SGHAT, FQNNGV. CDR3 sequence reads: CASSLAQGAHGSEQYF. DNA for the CDR3: TGTGCCAGCAGCTTAGCACAGGGGGCGCATGGGAGCGAGCAGTACTTC.

About this clonotype itself: A single base separates this from a much larger clone, so it may be a read error. The chain couples TRBV7-2 to TRBJ1-2, with a tentative D call TRBD1 (5 bases). The CDR3 is 15 residues long. The V end was cut by 9 bases, the J end by 2 bases, with 19 bases between. CDR1 and CDR2 from the germline V gene are SGHTA and FQGNSA. The CDR3: CASIPLTEANYGYTF. The CDR3 bases are TGTGCCAGTATCCCACTGACAGAGGCCAACTATGGCTACACCTTC. Full variable domain (outside the CDR3, taken from reference TRBV7-2 and TRBJ1-2): GAGVSQSPSNKVTEKGKDVELRCDPISGHTALYWYRQSLGQGLEFLIYFQGNSAPDKSGLPSDRFSAERTGGSVSTLTIQRTQQEDSAVYLCASIPLTEANYGYTFGSGTRLTVV.

This clonotype was seen many times. CDR3 region: CASSAGGNNEQFF. In DNA, the CDR3 is TGTGCCAGCAGCGCGGGGGGGAACAATGAGCAGTTCTTC. The rearrangement joins TRBV6-5 to TRBJ2-1, with 9 positions matching TRBD2. V lost 6 bases to trimming and J lost 5 bases; unmatched junction nucleotides: 2. CDR1 is MNHEY, CDR2 SVGAGI, per germline. CDR3 length: 13 residues.

This clonotype was seen at least ten times. The gene calls are TRBV6-5 and TRBJ2-5; TRBD2 aligns across 7 bases. This CDR3 is 16 amino acids long. CDR1 is MNHEY and CDR2 is SVGAGI in the germline V gene. Trimming removed 3 bases from V and 2 bases from J; junction bases left unmatched: 9. For the CDR3, the DNA is TGTGCCAGCAGTTATGCTAGCGGACGTTTGCAAGAGACCCAGTACTTC. Its translation: CASSYASGRLQETQYF.

This clonotype appeared many times. The rearrangement joins TRBV19 to TRBJ1-2; no clear D gene. Per the germline V gene, CDR1 is LNHDA and CDR2 is SQIVND (reference sequence). V dropped 7 bases and J dropped 2 bases, with 11 bases sitting between them. This CDR3 spans 13 amino acids. CDR3 nucleotide sequence: TGTGCCAGTACCCAAATGCTAAACTATGGCTACACCTTC. This gives the protein CASTQMLNYGYTF.

The rearrangement links TRBV19 to TRBJ1-1; D is perhaps TRBD1 (6 bases). The germline V gene encodes CDR1 LNHDA and CDR2 SQIVND (reference sequence). The CDR3 consists of 13 residues. The germline V and J ends were trimmed by 7 bases and 5 bases, with 14 bases remaining between them. The CDR3 loop is CASIIQGRTEAFF. The CDR3, as DNA: TGTGCCAGTATAATACAGGGTAGGACTGAAGCTTTCTTT.

This clonotype was seen repeatedly, ten times or more. This sequence joins TRBV10-3 and TRBJ2-1; D perhaps matches TRBD1 (6 bases). V was pared by 0 bases and J by 9 bases, with 15 bases between. The V gene's germline CDR1 is ENHRY and CDR2 SYGVKD. This CDR3 contains 15 residues. CDR3 residues: CAISESSGDRSEQFF. The CDR3 coding sequence is TGTGCCATCAGTGAGTCCTCAGGGGATAGAAGTGAGCAGTTCTTC.

The sample holds many counts of this clonotype. V usage is TRBV27 and J usage is TRBJ1-2; D remains unclear. Trimming pared 6 bases from V and 1 base from J, leaving 9 bases between. The germline gives CDR1 MNHEY, CDR2 SMNVEV (reference sequence). The CDR3 has 13 amino acids. The CDR3 protein is CASSGQDNYGYTF. The CDR3 DNA is TGTGCCAGCAGCGGGCAGGATAACTATGGCTACACCTTC.

Details on this clonotype: A junction end diverges from the germline sequence, so it may reflect a read error. CDR3 nucleotides: TGTGCCAGCAGTTTGGGGGGATGGGAGACCCGGCACTTC. It codes for CASSLGGWETRHF. V usage is TRBV12-3 or TRBV12-4 and J usage is TRBJ2-5; D might be TRBD2 (6 bases). This CDR3 spans 13 amino acids.

This clonotype qualifies as medium-sized. The genes are TRBV20-1 and TRBJ2-5; weak D call: TRBD2 (5 bases). The CDR3 covers 10 residues. CDR1 is DFQATT and CDR2 is SNEGSKA in the germline V gene (reference sequence). V lost 5 bases and J 10 bases, leaving 11 bases between the germline ends. CDR3 protein: CSAGLTDQYF. In nucleotides, the CDR3 is TGCAGTGCTGGACTTACCGACCAGTACTTC.

The chain combines TRBV12-3 or TRBV12-4 with TRBJ2-7; 12 nucleotides align to TRBD2. The CDR3 is 14 residues long. Unmatched junction bases numbered 2, after V lost 6 bases and J lost 2 bases. The CDR3 region is CASRSSGRAYEQYF. CDR3 in DNA: TGTGCCAGCAGGTCTAGCGGGAGGGCCTACGAGCAGTACTTC.

Points on this clonotype: As the CDR3 is not closed by the conserved phenylalanine or tryptophan, this likely results from a read error. The chain joins TRBV5-4 to TRBJ2-2; TRBD2 matches at 10 bases. Germline V gene lookup returns CDR1 SGHNT and CDR2 YYREEE (reference sequence). V shed 0 bases, J shed 4 bases, and the junction held 3 bases outside the gene matches. CDR3 length: 16 residues. The CDR3 spells CASSLGSGRLTGELFV. CDR3 in DNA: TGTGCCAGCAGCTTGGGTAGCGGGAGGCTCACCGGGGAGCTGTTTGTG.